The 30 T cell receptor beta chains in this list originate from one sample, sequenced in a study of CD8 T cells in Susac syndrome (dated by TCRdb to the late 2010s). Libraries were constructed by the immunoSEQ multiplex PCR assay. RNA was extracted using the RNeasy kit, and about 0.5 to 1 ug of the RNA was reverse transcribed with random hexamers. TCRdb reanalyzed the raw reads on its own, using fastp at Q25 for trimming and MiXCR for clone calling, and kept in-frame beta chains. Each CDR3 protein appears once, grouped with its most common genes and DNA. The sample table contains approximately 120,000 distinct CDR3 sequences; only one count was recorded for approximately 96% of them. Of the sample, more than 0.095% falls within the top ten clones. The sequenced material came from CD4+ T cells from PBMCs. Source of these receptors: a human donor in good health.

The chain combines TRBV28 with TRBJ2-2, with TRBD2 matching 7 bases. CDR3 length equals 14 residues. Germline V gives CDR1 MDHEN, CDR2 SYDVKM. After removal of 6 bases from V and 2 bases from J, the junction contained 3 bases not matched to a gene. CDR3 sequence (DNA): TGTGCCAGCAGGCGGGACTACAACACCGGGGAGCTGTTTTTT. Protein sequence: CASRRDYNTGELFF. The full variable domain, rest sourced from reference TRBV28 and TRBJ2-2, is DVKVTQSSRYLVKRTGEKVFLECVQDMDHENMFWYRQDPGLGLRLIYFSYDVKMKEKGDIPEGYSVSREKKERFSLILESASTNQTSMYLCASRRDYNTGELFFGEGSRLTVL.

This sequence joins TRBV2 and TRBJ2-2, with 8 bases matching TRBD1. The CDR3 is made up of 15 amino acids. V shed 8 bases, J shed 3 bases, and the junction held 8 bases outside the gene matches. Per germline, CDR1 SNHLY and CDR2 FYNNEI. CDR3 region: CASSRQGADTGELFF. The DNA for the CDR3 is TGTGCCAGCTCGAGGCAGGGGGCAGACACCGGGGAGCTGTTTTTT.

The J gene is TRBJ1-2, the V gene TRBV4-2; D unclear. The length of the CDR3 is 11 residues. The germline V and J ends were trimmed by 0 bases and 4 bases, with 0 bases remaining between them. Germline-derived CDR1 and CDR2 are LGHNA and YNFKEQ. The CDR3 coding sequence is TGTGCCAGCAGCCAAGACTATGGCTACACCTTC. Its translation is CASSQDYGYTF.

This clonotype occurred once. The chain employs TRBV14 and TRBJ2-1, with 8 bases identical to TRBD2. The CDR3 sequence is 13 residues long. Germline V lookup: CDR1 SGHDN, CDR2 FVKESK. With 4 bases clipped from V and 8 bases from J, the junction kept 4 bases outside the gene matches. CDR3 residues: CASSRTSRDEQFF. CDR3 coding DNA: TGTGCCAGCAGCCGGACTAGCCGGGATGAGCAGTTCTTC.

This clonotype showed up just a few times. V gene TRBV12-3 or TRBV12-4 combines with J gene TRBJ1-5; D remains ambiguous. This CDR3 is 12 amino acids long. Trimming removed 2 bases from V and 6 bases from J, with 5 bases in between. DNA of the CDR3: TGTGCCAGCAGTTTATCTGGTCAGCCCCAGCATTTT. Translated, it gives CASSLSGQPQHF.

The V and J genes are TRBV24-1 and TRBJ2-5; 9 nucleotides line up with TRBD1. The CDR3 totals 15 residues. Unmatched junction bases numbered 9, after V lost 7 bases and J lost 4 bases. Germline lookup yields CDR1 KGHDR and CDR2 SFDVKD. Here the CDR3 reads CATSEGQGHTETQYF. CDR3 nucleotide sequence: TGTGCCACCAGCGAGGGACAGGGTCATACAGAGACCCAGTACTTC.

The chain links TRBV5-4 to TRBJ2-7; 7 bases are a match to TRBD2. The CDR3 has 15 amino acids. Germline V lookup: CDR1 SGHNT, CDR2 YYREEE (reference sequence). Germline trimming cut 0 bases from V and 0 bases from J; bases unmatched to any gene: 3. The CDR3 coding sequence is TGTGCCAGCAGCTTGGAGGCGGGGGTCTCCTACGAGCAGTACTTC. Encoded protein: CASSLEAGVSYEQYF. Full variable domain (rest looked up from reference TRBV5-4 and TRBJ2-7): ETGVTQSPTHLIKTRGQQVTLRCSSQSGHNTVSWYQQALGQGPQFIFQYYREEENGRGNFPPRFSGLQFPNYSSELNVNALELDDSALYLCASSLEAGVSYEQYFGPGTRLTVT.

The V call is TRBV7-2, the J call TRBJ1-1, with TRBD1 matching 9 bases. This CDR3 contains 13 residues. Losses at the gene ends were 6 bases for V and 7 bases for J; bases not matched to a gene: 6. The germline gives CDR1 SGHTA, CDR2 FQGNSA. The CDR3: CASRLGQGLEAFF. In DNA form, the CDR3 reads TGTGCCAGCAGGCTGGGACAGGGCCTTGAAGCTTTCTTT.

V and J are TRBV3-1 and TRBJ2-3; D unresolved. This CDR3 has 15 residues. Germline assignment: CDR1 LGHDT and CDR2 YNNKEL (reference sequence). Trimming removed 0 bases from V and 5 bases from J, with 12 bases in between. CDR3 region: CASSQDLSRRDTQYF. The CDR3 DNA sequence: TGTGCCAGCAGCCAAGACTTGTCGCGGCGAGATACGCAGTATTTT.

The chain joins TRBV6-5 to TRBJ2-1; tentatively, D is TRBD2 (6 bases). Trimming shortened V by 2 bases and J by 9 bases, and 14 bases separated the two germline ends. Germline V gives CDR1 MNHEY, CDR2 SVGAGI. This CDR3 is built from 14 residues. This chain's CDR3 is CASSYPRLGSEQFF. CDR3 DNA: TGTGCCAGCAGTTACCCAAGACTAGGGAGTGAGCAGTTCTTC.

This chain connects TRBV9 to TRBJ1-2; the D is unclear. Trimming pared 6 bases from V and 0 bases from J, leaving 6 bases between. This CDR3 comprises 12 residues. CDR1 is SGDLS and CDR2 is YYNGEE in the germline V gene. The CDR3 DNA sequence: TGTGCCAGCACCAGCGCTAACTATGGCTACACCTTC. Residues: CASTSANYGYTF.

This clonotype is a singleton in its sample. CDR3 in amino acids: CASSGSWRETSYEQYF. The CDR3 region has the DNA TGTGCCAGCAGTGGAAGTTGGCGGGAAACCTCCTACGAGCAGTACTTC. This chain joins TRBV6-4 and TRBJ2-7; perhaps TRBD2 as D (6 bases). V dropped 4 bases and J dropped 0 bases, with 16 bases sitting between them. The CDR3 spans 16 residues. Germline V lookup: CDR1 MRHNA, CDR2 SNTAGT.

As regards this clonotype: One junction end does not reproduce the germline sequence, and a read error may be involved. CDR3 DNA sequence: TGTGCCAGCACCCTCGAAAATTTT. Translating gives CASTLENF. The rearrangement joins TRBV28 to TRBJ2-3; the D is unclear. The length of the CDR3 is 8 residues. Looked up from germline, CDR1 is MDHEN and CDR2 is SYDVKM.

The chain is built from TRBV7-2 and TRBJ2-3; no reliable D call. The CDR3 extends over 13 amino acids. Germline V lookup: CDR1 SGHTA, CDR2 FQGNSA. The germline V and J ends were trimmed by 2 bases and 4 bases, with 7 bases remaining between them. The CDR3 reads CASSLLGPDTQYF. CDR3 bases: TGTGCCAGCAGCTTACTCGGCCCAGATACGCAGTATTTT. Based on the CDR3 plus reference TRBV7-2 and TRBJ2-3, the full variable domain is GAGVSQSPSNKVTEKGKDVELRCDPISGHTALYWYRQSLGQGLEFLIYFQGNSAPDKSGLPSDRFSAERTGGSVSTLTIQRTQQEDSAVYLCASSLLGPDTQYFGPGTRLTVL.

This CDR3 is CASSVQGAGELFF. Here the CDR3 DNA reads TGTGCCAGCAGCGTACAGGGGGCCGGGGAGCTGTTTTTT. The rearrangement links TRBV3-1 to TRBJ2-2, with TRBD1 identical over 8 bases. Trimming at V came to 5 bases and at J to 6 bases, leaving 2 bases not matched to a gene. The V gene's germline CDR1 is LGHDT and CDR2 YNNKEL (reference sequence). The CDR3 consists of 13 residues.

The V gene is TRBV13, the J gene TRBJ2-2; D is perhaps TRBD2 (6 bases). CDR1 and CDR2 from the germline V gene are PRHDT and FYEKMQ (reference sequence). V gave up 5 bases and J gave up 4 bases, with 14 bases separating them. The CDR3 runs to 15 residues. The CDR3 DNA follows: TGTGCCAGCAGCGAAACGACTAGATTCACCGGGGAGCTGTTTTTT. Amino acid sequence: CASSETTRFTGELFF.

The chain links TRBV7-9 to TRBJ2-6, with 9 nucleotides matching TRBD1. The length of the CDR3 is 17 residues. Trimming at V came to 6 bases and at J to 0 bases, leaving 6 bases not matched to a gene. CDR1 is SEHNR, CDR2 FQNEAQ, per germline (reference sequence). The CDR3 reads CASRRTGESSGANVLTF. CDR3 DNA sequence: TGTGCCAGCAGGCGGACAGGGGAAAGCTCTGGGGCCAACGTCCTGACTTTC.

The V call is TRBV18, the J call TRBJ2-7; 7 bases map to TRBD1. There are 16 residues in the CDR3. V dropped 4 bases and J dropped 6; count of bases not matched to a gene: 15. CDR1 and CDR2 (germline): KGHSH, LQKENI. The CDR3, as DNA: TGTGCCAGCTCACTAGGACAGGCCATATTCTCTGGCGAGCAGTACTTC. Its translation is CASSLGQAIFSGEQYF.

The chain couples TRBV6-6 to TRBJ2-3; D is ambiguous. This CDR3 has 13 residues. Germline CDR1 is MNHNY and CDR2 is SVGAGI (reference sequence). V lost 6 bases and J lost 2, with 9 bases in between. As DNA, the CDR3 is TGTGCCAGCAGCGGATCTATCACAGATACGCAGTATTTT. This translates into CASSGSITDTQYF.

The rearrangement uses TRBV7-9 and TRBJ1-6; 7 nucleotides align to TRBD1. The CDR3 contains 15 residues. Germline V gene data show CDR1 as SEHNR and CDR2 as FQNEAQ (reference sequence). V lost 4 bases and J lost 10; bases outside the gene matches: 10. The CDR3 DNA follows: TGTGCCAGCAGCTCACAGGGGTTCGGTAGCTCACCCCTCCACTTT. Translation gives CASSSQGFGSSPLHF.

The chain joins TRBV29-1 to TRBJ2-7; 7 bases are a match to TRBD1. The junction had 7 bases not matched to a gene; V was cut back by 6 bases and J by 2 bases. Germline values: CDR1 SQVTM, CDR2 ANQGSEA. The CDR3 has 13 residues. The CDR3 region has the DNA TGCAGCGTAGTCGACAGGGTCCCCTACGAGCAGTACTTC. Its protein product is CSVVDRVPYEQYF.

The rearrangement uses TRBV24-1 and TRBJ2-1; 7 nucleotides line up with TRBD1. J was trimmed by 0 bases and V by 3 bases; bases with no gene match: 4. Germline loops: CDR1 KGHDR, CDR2 SFDVKD. The length of the CDR3 is 16 residues. The CDR3 DNA reads TGTGCCACCAGTGATCTTGGACAGGCCTCCTACAATGAGCAGTTCTTC. It encodes CATSDLGQASYNEQFF.

The chain is built from TRBV3-1 and TRBJ1-2; TRBD1 matches at 7 bases. The germline V gene has CDR1 LGHDT and CDR2 YNNKEL (reference sequence). The CDR3 contains 16 residues. V was clipped by 0 bases and J by 4 bases; unmatched bases: 8. The CDR3 DNA is TGTGCCAGCAGCCAAGATTGGAGGGGGCCGAGCTATGGCTACACCTTC. Translated: CASSQDWRGPSYGYTF.

This clonotype was detected once. The V call is TRBV18, the J call TRBJ2-7; 7 bases align to TRBD1. This CDR3 has 13 residues. In germline, CDR1 is KGHSH, CDR2 LQKENI. The J segment lost 3 bases and the V segment lost 3 bases, leaving 2 bases of the junction unmatched. CDR3 loop: CASSPGQIYEQYF. Written as DNA, the CDR3 is TGTGCCAGCTCACCGGGACAGATCTACGAGCAGTACTTC.

This clonotype was recorded only once. This sequence joins TRBV27 and TRBJ2-7; tentatively, D is TRBD1 or TRBD2 (5 bases each). Trimming left V 7 bases short and J 0 bases short, with 16 bases between. Germline V gene sequence: CDR1 MNHEY, CDR2 SMNVEV (reference sequence). This CDR3 comprises 15 residues. CDR3 bases: TGTGCCAGCATCCTACACGGGACGGGCTCCTACGAGCAGTACTTC. It is translated as CASILHGTGSYEQYF.

The CDR3 DNA is TGTGCCAGCAGTGCACCGGGACAGGCGTACGAGCAGTACTTC. Protein sequence: CASSAPGQAYEQYF. This rearrangement joins TRBV6-5 to TRBJ2-7; 8 nucleotides align to TRBD1. Per germline, CDR1 MNHEY and CDR2 SVGAGI. The V gene end was trimmed by 5 bases and the J gene end by 4 bases; junction bases not matched to a gene: 7. CDR3 length: 14 residues.

The rearrangement uses TRBV7-9 and TRBJ2-3; TRBD2 might be the D (5 bases). The CDR3 runs to 14 residues. CDR1 SEHNR and CDR2 FQNEAQ come from the germline V gene (reference sequence). With 8 bases removed from V and 1 base from J, the gap between germline ends came to 13 bases. The CDR3 nucleotides read TGTGCCAGCCCCCACGGGCGGGGCACAGATACGCAGTATTTT. As protein: CASPHGRGTDTQYF.

V usage is TRBV29-1 and J usage is TRBJ2-7; D may be TRBD1 (6 bases). The germline CDR1 and CDR2 sequences are SQVTM and ANQGSEA. Deletions cut 4 bases from V and 5 bases from J, with 6 bases between. This CDR3 spans 10 amino acids. This CDR3 is CSVGTDEQYF. CDR3 bases: TGCAGCGTTGGGACAGACGAGCAGTACTTC.

V is TRBV20-1 and J is TRBJ2-1; 14 positions agree with TRBD2. The CDR3 has 13 residues. With V trimmed by 6 bases and J by 9 bases, 4 bases remained unmatched. The germline V gene has CDR1 DFQATT and CDR2 SNEGSKA (reference sequence). The CDR3 DNA follows: TGCAGTGCGACTAGCGGGAGGGTAGGTGAGCAGTTCTTC. Amino acid sequence: CSATSGRVGEQFF.

This sequence joins TRBV20-1 and TRBJ1-6; D is uncertain. V shed 1 base and J shed 13 bases, with 14 bases lying between them. Germline loops: CDR1 DFQATT, CDR2 SNEGSKA (reference sequence). The CDR3 covers 13 residues. CDR3 sequence: CSARANLRPPLHF. The CDR3 nucleotides are TGCAGTGCTAGAGCCAATCTAAGGCCTCCCCTCCACTTT.